The present T cell receptor beta chain was sequenced within a study of T cells in tuberculosis. About the research overall: In South Africa, adults with active tuberculosis were compared with IGRA-negative and latently infected IGRA-positive adolescents.

The CDR3 totals 15 residues. V was cut by 0 bases and J by 5 bases, with 14 bases left in between. The V gene's germline CDR1 is LGHNA and CDR2 YNFKEQ. Points from the study as a whole: The TCR-beta difference was not significant; alpha differences partly reflected length.

Produced via immunoSEQ multiplex PCR; TCRdb's table is partial and in-frame only. Of around 45,000 clones in the sample, roughly 94% were seen once. Regarding this clone: The antigen remains unidentified.

Sequencing was carried out using PBMCs. The gene calls are TRBV4-2 and TRBJ2-7; D is unresolved. This receptor was taken from a donor between 10 and 35 years old with latent tuberculosis or without tuberculosis infection. Some clones in this sample may be carry-over from other donors' samples. CDR3 region: CASSQDIGSKHEQYF. Written as DNA, the CDR3 is TGTGCCAGCAGCCAAGATATTGGTAGTAAGCACGAGCAGTACTTC.